The TCR delta chain described here comes from a study of Vδ1+ human thymocytes (dated by TCRdb to 2017 to 2018). Regarding the complete study: As a data resource, the study described the mRNA-level TRG and TRD CDR3 repertoires found in highly purified Vdelta1+ thymocytes taken from young children. The multiplex-based CDR3 amplicon strategy had previously been validated against 5'RACE-based CDR3 amplicon generation methods.

Overall study outcomes, separate from this receptor: Donors did not cluster by age or sex, so the analyses were not stratified by age or sex. Many TRG clonotypes were shared between donors (up to about 6.9x10^3), whereas TRD repertoires were essentially private (max roughly 120 shared). Even though sort purity was high, around 18% of thymic TRD sequences were Vdelta2 (and few were Vdelta3), which was not the case for the peripheral blood Vdelta1+ controls. The thymic TRG and TRD repertoires appeared highly polyclonal, with Gaussian CDR3 length distributions, in contrast to the oligoclonal repertoires of peripheral blood. The use of highly purified populations and single-cell validation was advised by the authors, since misinterpretation of bulk repertoire data could be caused by unexpected Vdelta2 sequences.

This clone is classified as medium-sized (0.01 to 0.1%). Its antigen is unknown. Base qualities are not recorded, but no much larger clone differs from it by a single base. Clipping removes 3 bases from V and 4 bases from J, with 7 as the unmatched junction base count. As encoded in the germline V gene, CDR1 is GEAIGNYY while CDR2 is EKD. The CDR3 has 16 amino acids, counting the end cysteine and phenylalanine. The DNA shown is the 48-base CDR3, in frame from base 1. Thymic samples were depleted of alphabeta T cells, then CD3+ TCRVdelta1+ TCRVdelta2- thymocytes were FACS-sorted. The purity of the sorted Vdelta1+ thymocytes was between roughly 97% and 99.6%. The thymic specimens were obtained from 7 or 8 paediatric patients, aged about 5 days to 15 months, who were having corrective cardiac surgery. Thymic tissue was dispersed, and mononuclear cells were isolated on a Histopaque-1077 density gradient. For staining, the antibodies used were anti-TCRVdelta1 clone TS8.2, anti-TCRVdelta2 clone B6, anti-CD3 clone HIT3a and anti-TCRalphabeta clone IP26.

RNA extraction was performed with the RNeasy mini kit, and reverse transcription was done with Superscript III. CDR3 amplicons were produced by multiplex PCR using pooled V-gene forward primers and a constant-region reverse primer with Illumina adaptor overhangs. After gel purification, amplicons were indexed with Nextera index primers over roughly 8 extra PCR cycles and were then purified with AMPure XP beads. Sequencing of the libraries was done on an Illumina MiSeq using paired-end 250 bp reads, dual indexing and a roughly 20% PhiX spike-in. Concerning the study's data processing: FastQC was used to check read quality, and ea-utils fastq-join was used to merge TRG read pairs. Annotation of sequences was performed with IMGT/HighV-QUEST, only productive sequences with unambiguous V-gene assignment were retained, and clonotypes were defined by identical CDR3 sequence. For downstream analysis, the tools were VDJtools 1.1.1, tcR 2.2.3, Treemap and vegan Shannon diversity in R 3.4.4. Public reads were reanalyzed in TCRdb with CATT, and rows carrying the same DNA were merged afterwards. TCRdb's processing, not the study's, gives the V and J calls here. The sample table shows 45,000 to 60,000 delta-chain clones, and approximately 15% are seen once. Roughly 0.46% of the sample is in the top ten clones.

The sequence derives from a boy younger than two who had congenital heart surgery. The specimen was Vdelta1+ gamma-delta thymocytes from the thymus. Per the publication, the cell subset or site label means: FACS-sorted CD3+ TCRalphabeta- TCRVdelta1+ TCRVdelta2- thymocytes. The sequence is built from TRDV2 and TRDJ1, with TRDD3 identical over 13 junction bases. In nucleotides, the sequence is TGTGCCTGTGACGAAACTGGGGGATACGCAGGCGATAAACTCATCTTT. This translates into CACDETGGYAGDKLIF.